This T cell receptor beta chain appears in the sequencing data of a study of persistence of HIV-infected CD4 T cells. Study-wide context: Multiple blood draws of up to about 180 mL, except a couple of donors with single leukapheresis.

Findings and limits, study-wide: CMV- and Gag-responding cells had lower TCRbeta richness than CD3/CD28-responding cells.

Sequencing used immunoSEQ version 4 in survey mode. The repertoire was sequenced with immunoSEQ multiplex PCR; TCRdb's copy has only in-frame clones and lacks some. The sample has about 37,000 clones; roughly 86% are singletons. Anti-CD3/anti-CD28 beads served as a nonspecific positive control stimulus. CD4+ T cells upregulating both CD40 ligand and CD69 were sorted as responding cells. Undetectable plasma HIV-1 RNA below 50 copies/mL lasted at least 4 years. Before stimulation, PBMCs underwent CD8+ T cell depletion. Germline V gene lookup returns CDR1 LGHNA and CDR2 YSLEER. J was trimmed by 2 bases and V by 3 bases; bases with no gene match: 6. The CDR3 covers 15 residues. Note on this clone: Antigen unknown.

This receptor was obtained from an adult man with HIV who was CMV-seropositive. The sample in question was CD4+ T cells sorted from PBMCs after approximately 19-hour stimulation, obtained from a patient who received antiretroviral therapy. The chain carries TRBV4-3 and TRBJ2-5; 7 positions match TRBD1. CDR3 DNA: TGCGCCAGCAGCCACAGACAGGGTAGGCAAGAGACCCAGTACTTC. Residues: CASSHRQGRQETQYF.